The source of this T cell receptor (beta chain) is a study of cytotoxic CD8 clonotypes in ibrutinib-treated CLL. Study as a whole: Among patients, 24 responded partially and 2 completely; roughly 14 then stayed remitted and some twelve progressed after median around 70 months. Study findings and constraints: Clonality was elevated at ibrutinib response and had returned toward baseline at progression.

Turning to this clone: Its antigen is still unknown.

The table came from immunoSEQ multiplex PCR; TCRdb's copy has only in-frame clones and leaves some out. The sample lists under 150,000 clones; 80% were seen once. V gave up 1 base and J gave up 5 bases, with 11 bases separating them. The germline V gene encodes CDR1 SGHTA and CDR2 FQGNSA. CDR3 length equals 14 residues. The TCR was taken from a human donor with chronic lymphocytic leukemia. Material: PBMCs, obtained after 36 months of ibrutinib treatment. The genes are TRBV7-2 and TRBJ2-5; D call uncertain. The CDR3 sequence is CASSLVVISETQYF. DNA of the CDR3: TGTGCCAGCAGCTTAGTCGTCATTAGCGAGACCCAGTACTTC.